The 25 T cell receptor beta chains presented below share a single source sample, sequenced in a study of shared clonotypes between healthy human individuals. Method: immunoSEQ multiplex PCR; TCRdb's copy keeps in-frame clones and lacks some. The sample consists of around 300,000 clones, around 87% of them appearing once. The sequencing input was memory CD8+ T cells sorted from blood. Subset given: CD45RO+ cells pooled with CCR7-negative TemRA cells. Receptors originate from a young man in good health.

The chain couples TRBV4-3 to TRBJ2-7; D unclear. The germline V and J ends were trimmed by 1 base and 2 bases, with 9 bases remaining between them. The germline V gene encodes CDR1 LGHNA and CDR2 YSLEER. The CDR3 length is 14 residues. CDR3 coding DNA: TGCGCCAGCAGCCAAGTGGGAACAGCCTACGAGCAGTACTTC. Translating it yields CASSQVGTAYEQYF.

This clone was seen only once. The chain uses TRBV7-9 and TRBJ2-7; 7 nucleotides match TRBD1. The junction had 8 bases not matched to a gene; V was cut back by 5 bases and J by 4 bases. This CDR3 is 14 amino acids long. CDR1 is SEHNR and CDR2 is FQNEAQ in the germline V gene (reference sequence). CDR3 nucleotide sequence: TGTGCCAGCAGCCCCAGGGACAGAACTTACGAGCAGTACTTC. Protein: CASSPRDRTYEQYF.

The J gene is TRBJ2-2, the V gene TRBV9; D gene unclear. The CDR3 runs 13 residues. Germline V CDR1 and CDR2: SGDLS, YYNGEE. The V end lost 0 bases, the J end lost 4 bases, and 4 bases lay between the germline ends. The CDR3 loop is CASSVGSTGELFF. The CDR3 DNA sequence: TGTGCCAGCAGCGTAGGCAGCACCGGGGAGCTGTTTTTT.

The chain carries TRBV6-5 and TRBJ2-1; 10 positions match TRBD1. Trimming removed 4 bases from V and 9 bases from J; junction bases left unmatched: 3. The CDR3 covers 13 residues. Per germline, CDR1 MNHEY and CDR2 SVGAGI. The CDR3 spells CASSLGQGTEQFF. CDR3 bases: TGTGCCAGCAGTTTGGGACAGGGGACTGAGCAGTTCTTC.

This clone was recorded a few times. The chain joins TRBV12-2 to TRBJ2-3; the DNA was not compared with TRBD2, the D call given in the table. TRBV12-2 is labeled a pseudogene. The CDR3 sequence is 22 residues long. DNA for the CDR3: TGTGCAAGTCGCTTAGCGCAAAAGACCCTGGGCCCTAGCGGGACAAGCACAGATACGCAGTATTTT. Translated: CASRLAQKTLGPSGTSTDTQYF.

V is TRBV9 and J is TRBJ2-7, with TRBD2 matching over 7 bases. After removal of 4 bases from V and 5 bases from J, the junction contained 12 bases not matched to a gene. CDR3 length equals 15 residues. The germline V gene encodes CDR1 SGDLS and CDR2 YYNGEE. CDR3 protein: CASSPQAGEGHEQYF. CDR3 in DNA: TGTGCCAGCAGCCCACAAGCCGGGGAGGGCCACGAGCAGTACTTC.

The V and J genes are TRBV27 and TRBJ2-7; perhaps TRBD2 as D (6 bases). CDR1 is MNHEY, CDR2 SMNVEV, per germline (reference sequence). Trimming cost V 4 bases and J 2 bases, with 12 bases left between them. The length of the CDR3 is 14 residues. The CDR3 protein is CASSSGVVPYEQYF. The DNA for the CDR3 is TGTGCCAGCAGTTCGGGGGTTGTTCCCTACGAGCAGTACTTC.

V and J are TRBV4-1 and TRBJ1-3; D unclear. Germline CDR1 MGHRA, CDR2 YSYEKL. V dropped 2 bases and J dropped 0 bases, with 20 bases sitting between them. CDR3 length equals 19 residues. The CDR3 spells CASSQLGSPDGGSGNTIYF. Written as DNA, the CDR3 is TGCGCCAGCAGCCAATTGGGCTCCCCCGACGGTGGCTCTGGAAACACCATATATTTT.

The gene calls are TRBV5-4 and TRBJ2-1; 12 positions match TRBD2. The CDR3 runs 16 residues. The V segment lost 3 bases and the J segment 6 bases; nucleotides outside the gene matches: 7. The germline V gene encodes CDR1 SGHNT and CDR2 YYREEE (reference sequence). The CDR3 sequence: CASSSAGTSGSNEQFF. Here the CDR3 DNA reads TGTGCCAGCAGCTCGGCCGGGACTAGCGGGTCCAATGAGCAGTTCTTC.

This sequence joins TRBV7-6 and TRBJ1-6; 7 positions agree with TRBD1. Germline V gene sequence: CDR1 SGHVS, CDR2 FNYEAQ. The ends lost 1 base at V and 7 bases at J; junction bases unmatched: 4. The CDR3 covers 15 residues. CDR3 in DNA: TGTGCCAGCAGCTTAGGACAGGGATCCAATTCACCCCTCCACTTT. Its translation is CASSLGQGSNSPLHF.

The chain employs TRBV10-2 and TRBJ2-5; tentative D call: TRBD2 (5 bases). The CDR3 length is 14 residues. Germline V gives CDR1 WSHSY, CDR2 SAAADI. Trimming left V 0 bases short and J 5 bases short, with 10 bases between. CDR3 amino acids: CASSESVGGETQYF. In DNA, the CDR3 is TGCGCCAGCAGTGAGTCAGTCGGCGGGGAGACCCAGTACTTC.

The chain employs TRBV27 and TRBJ2-3, with D hard to call. Germline V gene data show CDR1 as MNHEY and CDR2 as SMNVEV (reference sequence). The CDR3 extends over 16 amino acids. V was clipped by 6 bases and J by 3 bases, with 19 bases between them. In nucleotides, the CDR3 is TGTGCCAGCAGCCAACGAGGAGCAGTTAGAACAGATACGCAGTATTTT. It yields the protein CASSQRGAVRTDTQYF.

A remark on this clone: A far more abundant clone sits one base away, making this likely a read error. V is TRBV10-1 and J is TRBJ2-7, with no clear D. The CDR3 extends over 12 amino acids. Germline-derived CDR1 and CDR2 are WNHNN and SYGVQD (reference sequence). V was pared by 6 bases and J by 0 bases, with 6 bases between. The CDR3 nucleotides read TGCGCCAGCAGCCCCGACTCCTACGAGCAGTACTTC. This encodes CASSPDSYEQYF.

The rearrangement joins TRBV29-1 to TRBJ2-1; 14 nucleotides agree with TRBD2. The V gene's germline CDR1 is SQVTM and CDR2 ANQGSEA. V lost 6 bases and J lost 8; bases outside the gene matches: 6. The CDR3 has 14 amino acids. The CDR3 protein is CSVGGLAGVDEQFF. The CDR3 nucleotides are TGCAGCGTGGGGGGACTAGCGGGAGTGGATGAGCAGTTCTTC.

The chain is built from TRBV29-1 and TRBJ1-6, with D maybe TRBD1 (5 bases). Germline-derived CDR1 and CDR2 are SQVTM and ANQGSEA. Trimming shortened V by 3 bases and J by 5 bases, and 17 bases separated the two germline ends. This CDR3 has 16 amino acids. The CDR3 protein is CSVEGPIQGDNSPLHF. The CDR3, as DNA: TGCAGCGTTGAGGGGCCGATCCAAGGGGATAATTCACCCCTCCACTTT. Variable domain in full (rest from reference TRBV29-1 and TRBJ1-6): SAVISQKPSRDICQRGTSLTIQCQVDSQVTMMFWYRQQPGQSLTLIATANQGSEATYESGFVIDKFPISRPNLTFSTLTVSNMSPEDSSIYLCSVEGPIQGDNSPLHFGNGTRLTVT.

The table lists this clone with a count of one. The genes are TRBV6-1 and TRBJ2-7; D is ambiguous. Germline values: CDR1 MNHNS, CDR2 SASEGT. The CDR3 is 13 residues long. V lost 5 bases and J 1 base, leaving 9 bases between the germline ends. CDR3 residues: CASSSGQSYEQYF. The CDR3 bases are TGTGCCAGCAGTTCGGGTCAGTCCTACGAGCAGTACTTC.

The chain joins TRBV6-1 to TRBJ1-1; perhaps TRBD1 as D (6 bases). The CDR3 covers 13 residues. The V end lost 9 bases, the J end lost 0 bases, and 11 bases lay between the germline ends. Germline V gene data show CDR1 as MNHNS and CDR2 as SASEGT. The CDR3 spells CASRDTLNTEAFF. CDR3 nucleotides: TGTGCCAGTCGGGACACCCTGAACACTGAAGCTTTCTTT.

The chain employs TRBV4-3 and TRBJ1-1, with D possibly TRBD1 on 5 matching bases. This CDR3 has 15 residues. CDR1 is LGHNA and CDR2 is YSLEER in the germline V gene. The V gene lost 1 base and the J gene lost 1 base, with 10 bases spanning the gap. DNA of the CDR3: TGCGCCAGCAGCCAAGGATATGGACAGAACACTGAAGCTTTCTTT. Protein: CASSQGYGQNTEAFF.

This sequence joins TRBV28 and TRBJ1-1, with D uncertain. This CDR3 has 12 residues. With 7 bases removed from V and 3 bases from J, the gap between germline ends came to 9 bases. CDR1 and CDR2 (germline): MDHEN, SYDVKM. The CDR3 nucleotides read TGTGCCAGCAAGCCTGGCGACACTGAAGCTTTCTTT. This codes for CASKPGDTEAFF.

The rearrangement uses TRBV2 and TRBJ2-1; D perhaps matches TRBD2 (6 bases). This CDR3 is built from 15 residues. CDR1 is SNHLY, CDR2 FYNNEI, per germline. CDR3 coding DNA: TGTGCGGAGATTTTGAGGGACTCGACATTTGGTGAGCAGTTCTTC. Protein: CAEILRDSTFGEQFF.

The V call is TRBV5-1, the J call TRBJ2-7, with TRBD1 as a possible D gene (6 bases). Germline V gives CDR1 SGHRS, CDR2 YFSETQ. The CDR3 runs to 14 residues. Trimming cost V 3 bases and J 1 base, with 11 bases left between them. For the CDR3, the DNA is TGCGCCAGCAGCTGGACAGCTGGATCCTACGAGCAGTACTTC. The encoded protein is CASSWTAGSYEQYF. The full variable domain, with the rest looked up from reference TRBV5-1 and TRBJ2-7, is KAGVTQTPRYLIKTRGQQVTLSCSPISGHRSVSWYQQTPGQGLQFLFEYFSETQRNKGNFPGRFSGRQFSNSRSEMNVSTLELGDSALYLCASSWTAGSYEQYFGPGTRLTVT.

The chain is built from TRBV7-2 and TRBJ2-7; D ambiguous. This CDR3 is built from 17 residues. Germline V gene lookup returns CDR1 SGHTA and CDR2 FQGNSA. The V gene lost 5 bases and the J gene lost 1 base, with 21 bases spanning the gap. The CDR3 nucleotides read TGTGCCAGCAGCCCCTTATACGGACCCCAAGGATCCTACGAGCAGTACTTC. It yields the protein CASSPLYGPQGSYEQYF.

The V and J genes are TRBV27 and TRBJ2-7; no clear D. Germline values: CDR1 MNHEY, CDR2 SMNVEV (reference sequence). The V end lost 3 bases, the J end lost 2 bases, and 8 bases lay between the germline ends. The CDR3 is 13 residues long. The CDR3 loop is CASSFRAAYEQYF. CDR3 sequence (DNA): TGTGCCAGCAGTTTCCGGGCCGCCTACGAGCAGTACTTC.

The genes are TRBV5-1 and TRBJ1-5, with D unclear. V was pared by 0 bases and J by 1 base, with 14 bases between. The CDR3 extends over 17 amino acids. CDR1 SGHRS and CDR2 YFSETQ come from the germline V gene. The CDR3 nucleotides are TGCGCCAGCAGCTTGGACCCCCTTGCGGCCAGCAATCAGCCCCAGCATTTT. This codes for CASSLDPLAASNQPQHF.

The table lists this clone with a count of one. The identical CDR3 is also encoded by other nucleotide sequences in the sample. CDR3 in DNA: TGCGCCAGCAGCGTCGGAGGGTCCTACGAGCAGTACTTC. Encoded protein: CASSVGGSYEQYF. This chain links TRBV10-1 with TRBJ2-7; D might be TRBD2 (6 bases). The germline V and J ends were trimmed by 6 bases and 1 base, with 10 bases remaining between them. Germline V gene lookup returns CDR1 WNHNN and CDR2 SYGVQD (reference sequence). The CDR3 spans 13 residues.